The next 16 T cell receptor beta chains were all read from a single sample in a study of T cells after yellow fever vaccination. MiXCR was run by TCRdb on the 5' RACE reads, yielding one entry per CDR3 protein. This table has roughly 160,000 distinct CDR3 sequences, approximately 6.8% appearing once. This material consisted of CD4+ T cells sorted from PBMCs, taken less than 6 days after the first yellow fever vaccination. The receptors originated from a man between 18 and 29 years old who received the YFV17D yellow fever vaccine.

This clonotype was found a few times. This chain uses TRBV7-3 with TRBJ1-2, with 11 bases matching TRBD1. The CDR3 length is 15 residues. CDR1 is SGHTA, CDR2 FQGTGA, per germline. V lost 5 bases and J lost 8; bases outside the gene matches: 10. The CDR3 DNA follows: TGTGCCAGCAGCAAAGGACAGGGGGCAATTGAGGGCTACACCTTC. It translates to CASSKGQGAIEGYTF.

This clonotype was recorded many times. This CDR3 is CASSSIRDRGLQETQYF. The CDR3 DNA reads as TGTGCCAGCAGCTCCATACGGGACAGGGGGTTACAAGAGACCCAGTACTTC. This rearrangement joins TRBV11-2 to TRBJ2-5; 11 nucleotides agree with TRBD1. The germline gives CDR1 SGHAT, CDR2 FQNNGV. CDR3 length equals 17 residues. The junction had 9 bases not matched to a gene; V was cut back by 4 bases and J by 2 bases.

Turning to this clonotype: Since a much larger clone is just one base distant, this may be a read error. CDR3: CASTSGMDYEQYF. The CDR3 nucleotides are TGTGCCTCCACATCGGGGATGGACTACGAGCAGTACTTC. This chain joins TRBV11-2 and TRBJ2-7, with D maybe TRBD2 (5 bases). V gave up 11 bases and J gave up 3 bases, with 17 bases separating them. The CDR3 has 13 residues. Germline V gene lookup returns CDR1 SGHAT and CDR2 FQNNGV.

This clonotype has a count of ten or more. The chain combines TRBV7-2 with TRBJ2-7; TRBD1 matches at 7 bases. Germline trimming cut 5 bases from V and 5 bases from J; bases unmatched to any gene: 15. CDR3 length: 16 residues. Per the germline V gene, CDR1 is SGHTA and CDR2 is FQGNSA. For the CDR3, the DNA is TGTGCCAGCAGCCGCCGATCACAGACAGGGTACGACGAGCAGTACTTC. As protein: CASSRRSQTGYDEQYF.

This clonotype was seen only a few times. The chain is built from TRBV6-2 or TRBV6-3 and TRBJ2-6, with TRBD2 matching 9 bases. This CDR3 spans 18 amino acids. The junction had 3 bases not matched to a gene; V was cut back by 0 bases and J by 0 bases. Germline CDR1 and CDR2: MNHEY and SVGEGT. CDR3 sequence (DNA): TGTGCCAGCAGTTACTCCCTAGCGGGGTACTCTGGGGCCAACGTCCTGACTTTC. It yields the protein CASSYSLAGYSGANVLTF.

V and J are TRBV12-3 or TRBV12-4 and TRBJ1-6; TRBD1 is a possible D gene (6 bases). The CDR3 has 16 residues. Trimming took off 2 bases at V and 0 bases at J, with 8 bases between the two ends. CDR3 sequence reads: CASSLRGSSYNSPLHF. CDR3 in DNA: TGTGCCAGCAGTTTAAGGGGGAGCTCCTATAATTCACCCCTCCACTTT.

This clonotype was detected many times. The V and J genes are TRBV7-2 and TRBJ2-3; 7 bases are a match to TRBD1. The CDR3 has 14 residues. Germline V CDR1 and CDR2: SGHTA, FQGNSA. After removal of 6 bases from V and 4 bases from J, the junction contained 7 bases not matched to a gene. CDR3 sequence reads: CASRTGVGPDTQYF. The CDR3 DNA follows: TGTGCCAGCAGAACAGGGGTAGGGCCAGATACGCAGTATTTT.

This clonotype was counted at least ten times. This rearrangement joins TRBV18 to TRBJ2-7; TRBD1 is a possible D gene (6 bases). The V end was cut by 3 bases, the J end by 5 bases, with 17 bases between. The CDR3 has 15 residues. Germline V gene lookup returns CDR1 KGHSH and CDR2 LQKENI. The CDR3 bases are TGTGCCAGCTCACCGGGGGCCAGCACCACCCACGAGCAGTACTTC. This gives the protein CASSPGASTTHEQYF.

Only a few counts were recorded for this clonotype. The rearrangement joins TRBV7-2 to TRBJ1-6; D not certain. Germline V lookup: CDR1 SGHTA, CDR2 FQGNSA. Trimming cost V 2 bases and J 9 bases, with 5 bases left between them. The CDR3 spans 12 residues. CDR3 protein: CASSLKGSPLHF. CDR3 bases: TGTGCCAGCAGCTTAAAGGGTTCACCCCTCCACTTT. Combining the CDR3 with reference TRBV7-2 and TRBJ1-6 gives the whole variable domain GAGVSQSPSNKVTEKGKDVELRCDPISGHTALYWYRQSLGQGLEFLIYFQGNSAPDKSGLPSDRFSAERTGGSVSTLTIQRTQQEDSAVYLCASSLKGSPLHFGNGTRLTVT.

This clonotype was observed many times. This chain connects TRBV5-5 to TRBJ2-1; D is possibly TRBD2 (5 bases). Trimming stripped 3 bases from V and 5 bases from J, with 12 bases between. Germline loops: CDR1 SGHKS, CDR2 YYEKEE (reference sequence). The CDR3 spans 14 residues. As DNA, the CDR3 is TGTGCCAGCAGCTGGGTCGGGAAAGACAATGAGCAGTTCTTC. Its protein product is CASSWVGKDNEQFF.

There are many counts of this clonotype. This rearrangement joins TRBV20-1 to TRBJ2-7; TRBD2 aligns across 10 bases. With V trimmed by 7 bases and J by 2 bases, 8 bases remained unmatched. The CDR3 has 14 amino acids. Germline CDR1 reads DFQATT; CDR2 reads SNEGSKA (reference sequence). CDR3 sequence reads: CSVVGLARPYEQYV. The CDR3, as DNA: TGCAGTGTGGTGGGACTAGCGAGACCCTACGAGCAGTACGTC.

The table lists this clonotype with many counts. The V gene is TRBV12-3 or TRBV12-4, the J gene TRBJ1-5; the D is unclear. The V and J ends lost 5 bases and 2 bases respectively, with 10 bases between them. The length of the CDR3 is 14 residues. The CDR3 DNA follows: TGTGCCAGCAGTGACACAGCAGGCAATCAGCCCCAGCATTTT. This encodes CASSDTAGNQPQHF.

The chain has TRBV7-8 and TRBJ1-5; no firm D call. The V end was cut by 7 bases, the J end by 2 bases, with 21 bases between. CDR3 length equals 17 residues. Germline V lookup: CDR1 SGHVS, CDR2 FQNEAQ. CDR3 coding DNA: TGTGCCAGCACCATAGACGTCGCGCGCAGAGGCAATCAGCCCCAGCATTTT. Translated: CASTIDVARRGNQPQHF.

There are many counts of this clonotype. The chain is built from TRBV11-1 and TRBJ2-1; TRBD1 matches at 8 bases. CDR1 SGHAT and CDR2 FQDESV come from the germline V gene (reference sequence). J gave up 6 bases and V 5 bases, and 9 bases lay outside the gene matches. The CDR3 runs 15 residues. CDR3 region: CASSKGQGKGNEQFF. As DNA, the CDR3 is TGTGCCAGCAGCAAAGGACAGGGTAAGGGCAATGAGCAGTTCTTC.

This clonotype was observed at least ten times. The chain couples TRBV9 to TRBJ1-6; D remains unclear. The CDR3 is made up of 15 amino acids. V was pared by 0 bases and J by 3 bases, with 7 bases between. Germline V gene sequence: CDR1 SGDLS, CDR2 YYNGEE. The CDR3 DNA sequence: TGTGCCAGCAGCGTAGGATTCAGCTATAATTCACCCCTCCACTTT. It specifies CASSVGFSYNSPLHF.

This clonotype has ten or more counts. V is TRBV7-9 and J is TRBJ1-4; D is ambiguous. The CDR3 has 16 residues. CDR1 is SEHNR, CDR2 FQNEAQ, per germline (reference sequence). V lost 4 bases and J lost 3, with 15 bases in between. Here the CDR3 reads CASSSPRFKPNEKLFF. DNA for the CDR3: TGTGCCAGCAGCTCACCAAGGTTTAAACCTAATGAAAAACTGTTTTTT.